A single sample is the source of the 8 T cell receptor beta chains below, sequenced in a study of T cell changes during pregnancy in multiple sclerosis. Profiled with immunoSEQ multiplex PCR; TCRdb holds only in-frame clones, not every one. The data contain 20,000 to 25,000 clones, 70% to 90% of them singletons. Sequenced here: CD8+ T cells from peripheral blood mononuclear cells, sampled in the second trimester of pregnancy. Receptors originate from a female donor in good health, enrolled as a control in a pregnancy study.

This clone was found a few times. The V gene is TRBV19, the J gene TRBJ2-3; 12 nucleotides match TRBD2. CDR3 length: 15 residues. Germline V gene sequence: CDR1 LNHDA, CDR2 SQIVND (reference sequence). V lost 5 bases and J lost 6; bases outside the gene matches: 6. Here the CDR3 reads CASSPLAGGPDTQYF. The CDR3 DNA reads as TGTGCCAGTAGTCCCCTAGCGGGAGGGCCGGATACGCAGTATTTT.

This chain connects TRBV29-1 to TRBJ2-1; maybe TRBD2 (5 bases). CDR3 length: 16 residues. The germline V gene encodes CDR1 SQVTM and CDR2 ANQGSEA. V lost 0 bases, J lost 0 bases, and 12 bases lay in between. The CDR3 loop is CSVEDPQRSSYNEQFF. CDR3 bases: TGCAGCGTTGAAGATCCCCAGCGGAGCTCCTACAATGAGCAGTTCTTC.

V gene TRBV4-1 combines with J gene TRBJ2-6; 11 nucleotides line up with TRBD2. There are 19 residues in the CDR3. The J segment lost 0 bases and the V segment lost 0 bases, leaving 4 bases of the junction unmatched. CDR1 and CDR2 from the germline V gene are MGHRA and YSYEKL. The CDR3 is CASSQEETSGASGANVLTF. As DNA, the CDR3 is TGCGCCAGCAGCCAAGAAGAGACTAGCGGGGCCTCTGGGGCCAACGTCCTGACTTTC.

V usage is TRBV28 and J usage is TRBJ1-1; D uncertain. V gave up 4 bases and J gave up 10 bases, with 10 bases separating them. Germline assignment: CDR1 MDHEN and CDR2 SYDVKM. The length of the CDR3 is 11 residues. In DNA, the CDR3 is TGTGCCAGCAGTTCCCGGTCTTCAGCTTTCTTT. Its translation: CASSSRSSAFF.

The J gene is TRBJ1-3, the V gene TRBV7-6; possibly TRBD1 for D (6 bases). V was clipped by 3 bases and J by 0 bases, with 12 bases between them. Germline V CDR1 and CDR2: SGHVS, FNYEAQ. The CDR3 sequence is 16 residues long. The CDR3: CASSLTGRDSGNTIYF. As DNA, the CDR3 is TGTGCCAGCAGCTTGACAGGTAGAGACTCTGGAAACACCATATATTTT. The variable domain in full, with the rest retrieved from reference TRBV7-6 and TRBJ1-3, is GAGVSQSPRYKVTKRGQDVALRCDPISGHVSLYWYRQALGQGPEFLTYFNYEAQQDKSGLPNDRFSAERPEGSISTLTIQRTEQRDSAMYRCASSLTGRDSGNTIYFGEGSWLTVV.

This chain uses TRBV18 with TRBJ2-7, with 9 bases that match TRBD2. Germline CDR1 and CDR2: KGHSH and LQKENI. This CDR3 region has 13 residues. The junction had 5 bases not matched to a gene; V was cut back by 6 bases and J by 5 bases. The CDR3 region has the DNA TGTGCCAGCTCGGCGGGAGGGCCAGACGAGCAGTACTTC. It codes for CASSAGGPDEQYF.

V and J are TRBV10-3 and TRBJ1-6, with 9 bases lining up with TRBD1. With 3 bases clipped from V and 7 bases from J, the junction kept 4 bases outside the gene matches. Germline CDR1 and CDR2: ENHRY and SYGVKD. This CDR3 region has 15 residues. As DNA, the CDR3 is TGTGCCATCAGTGAAGACGGGACAGGGAATTCACCCCTCCACTTT. Protein: CAISEDGTGNSPLHF.

The V and J genes are TRBV9 and TRBJ2-7; 7 bases match TRBD2. The CDR3 has 16 residues. Germline loops: CDR1 SGDLS, CDR2 YYNGEE. After removal of 3 bases from V and 1 base from J, the junction contained 10 bases not matched to a gene. Here the CDR3 reads CASSGSGGGPSYEQYF. The CDR3 nucleotides read TGTGCCAGCAGCGGGTCGGGGGGAGGGCCTTCCTACGAGCAGTACTTC.